This T cell receptor beta chain was documented in a study of shared clonotypes between healthy human individuals. Naive CD8 populations comprised CD45RO-negative cells positively selected for CCR7, excluding terminally differentiated effector memory CD45RA+ cells. CDR3 size: 15 residues. Trimming removed 2 bases at V and 3 bases at J, with 13 bases between. Germline loops: CDR1 SGHAT, CDR2 FQNNGV. Turning to this clone: The target antigen is unknown.

Investigators spread the genomic DNA of each subset evenly over several immunoSEQ plates. Each sorted subset replicate got 200 ng genomic DNA, approximately 27,000 genomes. Profiling relied on immunoSEQ multiplex PCR, and the TCRdb table lists in-frame clones only, not all of them. The profile shows about 680,000 clones, about 90% of them singletons. General study results and limits: There were few donors, and this limited the genetic and exposure-history diversity represented. Shared across several donors were about 4.8% of the naive CD4 clonotypes.

The sequenced material came from naive CD8+ T cells sorted from blood. The gene calls are TRBV11-2 and TRBJ2-5; tentatively, D is TRBD1 (7 bases). The receptor was isolated from a man aged 30 to 45 in good health. In DNA form, the CDR3 reads TGTGCCAGCAGCTTACGGGGGCAGGGGGAAGAGACCCAGTACTTC. Amino acids: CASSLRGQGEETQYF.